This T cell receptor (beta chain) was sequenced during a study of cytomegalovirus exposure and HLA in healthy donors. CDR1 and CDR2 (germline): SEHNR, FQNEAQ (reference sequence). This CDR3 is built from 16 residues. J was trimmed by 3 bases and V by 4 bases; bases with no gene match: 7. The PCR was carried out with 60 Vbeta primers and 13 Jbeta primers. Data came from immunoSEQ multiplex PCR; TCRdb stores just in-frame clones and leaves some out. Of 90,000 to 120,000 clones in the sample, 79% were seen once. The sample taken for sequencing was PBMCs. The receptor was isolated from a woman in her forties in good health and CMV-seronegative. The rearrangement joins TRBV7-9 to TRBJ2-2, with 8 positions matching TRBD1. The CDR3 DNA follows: TGTGCCAGCAGCTCGAGGACAGGGTTCGACACCGGGGAGCTGTTTTTT. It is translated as CASSSRTGFDTGELFF.